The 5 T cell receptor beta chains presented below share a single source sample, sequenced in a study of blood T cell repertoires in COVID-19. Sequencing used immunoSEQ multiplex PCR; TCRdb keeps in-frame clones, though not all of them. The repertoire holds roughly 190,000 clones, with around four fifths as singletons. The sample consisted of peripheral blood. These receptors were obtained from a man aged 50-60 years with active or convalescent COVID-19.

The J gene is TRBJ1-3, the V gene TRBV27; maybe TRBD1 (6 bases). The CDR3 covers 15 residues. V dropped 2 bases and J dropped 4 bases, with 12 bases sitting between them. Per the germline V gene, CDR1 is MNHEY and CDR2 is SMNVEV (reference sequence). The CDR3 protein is CASSLRGGAGNTIYF. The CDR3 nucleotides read TGTGCCAGCAGTTTAAGGGGGGGTGCCGGAAACACCATATATTTT.

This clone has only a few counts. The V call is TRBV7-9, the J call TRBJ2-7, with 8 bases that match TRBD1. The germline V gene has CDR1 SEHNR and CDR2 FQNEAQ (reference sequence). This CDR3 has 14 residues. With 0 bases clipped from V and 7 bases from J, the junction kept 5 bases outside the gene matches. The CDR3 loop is CASSLAQGAGEQYF. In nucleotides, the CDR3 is TGTGCCAGCAGCTTAGCGCAGGGGGCGGGGGAGCAGTACTTC.

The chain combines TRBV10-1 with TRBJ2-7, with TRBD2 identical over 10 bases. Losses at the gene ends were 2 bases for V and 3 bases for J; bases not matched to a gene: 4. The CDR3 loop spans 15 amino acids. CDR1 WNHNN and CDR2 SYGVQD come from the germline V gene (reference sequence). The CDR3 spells CASSEGTSAGYEQYF. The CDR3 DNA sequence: TGCGCCAGCAGTGAGGGGACTAGCGCGGGCTACGAGCAGTACTTC.

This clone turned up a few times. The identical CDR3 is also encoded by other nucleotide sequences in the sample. CDR3 region: CASSPGGAGGETQYF. The DNA of the CDR3 is TGTGCCAGCAGCCCCGGGGGTGCGGGAGGGGAGACCCAGTACTTC. V is TRBV7-2 and J is TRBJ2-5, with TRBD2 matching over 9 bases. This CDR3 region has 15 residues. The V and J ends lost 5 bases and 5 bases, in that order; junction bases with no gene match: 9. Germline V gene data show CDR1 as SGHTA and CDR2 as FQGNSA. Drawing the rest from reference TRBV7-2 and TRBJ2-5, the complete variable domain is GAGVSQSPSNKVTEKGKDVELRCDPISGHTALYWYRQSLGQGLEFLIYFQGNSAPDKSGLPSDRFSAERTGGSVSTLTIQRTQQEDSAVYLCASSPGGAGGETQYFGPGTRLLVL.

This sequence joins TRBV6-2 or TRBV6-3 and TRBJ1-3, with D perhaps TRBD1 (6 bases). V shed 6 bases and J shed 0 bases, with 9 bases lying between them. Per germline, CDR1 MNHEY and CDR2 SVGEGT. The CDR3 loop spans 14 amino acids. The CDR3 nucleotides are TGTGCCAGCAGCCCGGGACACTCTGGAAACACCATATATTTT. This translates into CASSPGHSGNTIYF.